One sample yielded the 17 T cell receptor beta chains listed below, sequenced in a study of PD-1 blockade in classical Hodgkin lymphoma (dated by TCRdb to between 2020 and 2021). According to the study, the label for this sample's time point signals: cycle 1 day 1 (C1D1), immediately before nivolumab initiation. All trial patients had relapsed after autologous stem cell transplantation, with cohorts A, B and C differing in prior brentuximab vedotin exposure. Receptor amplification or capture employed the immunoSEQ multiplex PCR assay. TCRdb's version of the immuneACCESS table is confined to in-frame rearrangements and falls short of the full clone set. An unresolved V gene accounts for under half of the shortfall where checked; the remainder is of unknown origin. This sample comprises under 20,000 clones, 84% of them detected only once. The ten largest account for nearly 6.5% of the sample. Source: peripheral blood mononuclear cells (PBMCs), taken at baseline. The receptors here all came from a human donor with classical Hodgkin lymphoma.

This clone appeared once. The V call is TRBV10-2, the J call TRBJ2-2; unclear D gene. V was cut by 8 bases and J by 3 bases, with 7 bases left in between. The CDR3 spans 12 residues. Germline V gives CDR1 WSHSY, CDR2 SAAADI. The CDR3 DNA follows: TGCGCCAGCCTACGGGACACCGGGGAGCTGTTTTTT. This codes for CASLRDTGELFF.

The sample holds a few counts of this clone. The genes are TRBV4-3 and TRBJ1-1, with TRBD1 identical over 10 bases. Germline values: CDR1 LGHNA, CDR2 YSLEER. The trim removed 0 bases at V and 7 bases at J, leaving 5 bases unmatched. This CDR3 has 15 amino acids. In DNA, the CDR3 is TGCGCCAGCAGCCAAGATATGGGACAGGGGCTTGAAGCTTTCTTT. As protein: CASSQDMGQGLEAFF.

This clone was picked up a small number of times. The CDR3 DNA follows: TGCGCCAGCAGCCAAGATCCCAGGGGGGTAGGGGGAGTGGGTAATTCACCCCTCCACTTT. This translates into CASSQDPRGVGGVGNSPLHF. The rearrangement uses TRBV4-3 and TRBJ1-6, with 7 bases matching TRBD1. The CDR3 totals 20 residues. CDR1 is LGHNA and CDR2 is YSLEER in the germline V gene. With 0 bases clipped from V and 6 bases from J, the junction kept 17 bases outside the gene matches.

With regard to this clone: This CDR3 is also generated by other DNA sequences in the sample. The genes are TRBV7-9 and TRBJ1-4; possibly TRBD1 for D (6 bases). Germline CDR1 and CDR2: SEHNR and FQNEAQ (reference sequence). Trimming removed 3 bases from V and 0 bases from J, with 20 bases in between. The CDR3 has 19 residues. CDR3 in DNA: TGTGCCAGCAGCTTGGGGCGACAGGTGACAACTGCAACTAATGAAAAACTGTTTTTT. Translating it yields CASSLGRQVTTATNEKLFF. The whole variable domain, filled in from reference TRBV7-9 and TRBJ1-4, reads DTGVSQNPRHKITKRGQNVTFRCDPISEHNRLYWYRQTLGQGPEFLTYFQNEAQLEKSRLLSDRFSAERPKGSFSTLEIQRTEQGDSAMYLCASSLGRQVTTATNEKLFFGSGTQLSVL.

This chain uses TRBV30 with TRBJ1-3; 7 nucleotides agree with TRBD1. This CDR3 contains 15 residues. J was trimmed by 3 bases and V by 5 bases; bases with no gene match: 10. Germline CDR1 and CDR2: GTSNPN and SVGIG (reference sequence). CDR3 residues: CAWFLRGTVGNTIYF. The CDR3 coding sequence is TGTGCCTGGTTTCTCAGGGGGACAGTTGGAAACACCATATATTTT. Together with reference TRBV30 and TRBJ1-3, the CDR3 gives the full variable domain: SQTIHQWPATLVQPVGSPLSLECTVEGTSNPNLYWYRQAAGRGLQLLFYSVGIGQISSEVPQNLSASRPQDRQFILSSKKLLLSDSGFYLCAWFLRGTVGNTIYFGEGSWLTVV.

This chain uses TRBV5-6 with TRBJ1-2, with unresolved D. V lost 1 base, J lost 3 bases, and 16 bases lay in between. CDR1 and CDR2 (germline): SGHDT, YYEEEE. The CDR3 is 16 residues long. In DNA, the CDR3 is TGTGCCAGCAGCTTGTCACCGACTGGGAATCACTATGGCTACACCTTC. This codes for CASSLSPTGNHYGYTF.

This clone has only a few counts. V usage is TRBV7-8 and J usage is TRBJ2-7; 7 positions match TRBD1. Germline V gives CDR1 SGHVS, CDR2 FQNEAQ. V was clipped by 5 bases and J by 6 bases; unmatched bases: 4. The CDR3 extends over 12 amino acids. CDR3 in DNA: TGTGCCAGCAGCCTTAGGGGGCCCGAGCAGTACTTC. Its protein product is CASSLRGPEQYF. Using reference TRBV7-8 and TRBJ2-7 for the parts outside the CDR3, the full variable domain is GAGVSQSPRYKVAKRGQDVALRCDPISGHVSLFWYQQALGQGPEFLTYFQNEAQLDKSGLPSDRFFAERPEGSVSTLKIQRTQQEDSAVYLCASSLRGPEQYFGPGTRLTVT.

This chain uses TRBV7-2 with TRBJ2-1; D possibly matches TRBD1 or TRBD2 (5 bases each). The germline V gene has CDR1 SGHTA and CDR2 FQGNSA. V lost 5 bases to trimming and J lost 7 bases, with 21 bases between them. CDR3 length: 16 amino acids. The CDR3 protein is CASSPSRRGKGNEQFF. DNA of the CDR3: TGTGCCAGCAGCCCTTCGCGGCGAGGGAAGGGGAATGAGCAGTTCTTC.

V is TRBV7-6 and J is TRBJ2-3, with TRBD2 identical over 8 bases. The CDR3 is 17 amino acids. V trimming: 4 bases; J trimming: 0 bases; junction bases outside the gene matches: 9. Germline values: CDR1 SGHVS, CDR2 FNYEAQ. CDR3: CASSSSGGLVSTDTQYF. DNA of the CDR3: TGTGCCAGCAGCTCGTCCGGGGGACTAGTCAGCACAGATACGCAGTATTTT.

The chain employs TRBV19 and TRBJ2-5; D may correspond to TRBD1 or TRBD2 (5 bases each). Germline CDR1 reads LNHDA; CDR2 reads SQIVND (reference sequence). Trimming stripped 5 bases from V and 1 base from J, with 11 bases between. This CDR3 region has 14 residues. CDR3 amino acids: CASSSWDGQETQYF. The DNA of the CDR3 is TGTGCCAGTAGTTCCTGGGACGGCCAAGAGACCCAGTACTTC. Combining the CDR3 with reference TRBV19 and TRBJ2-5 gives the whole variable domain DGGITQSPKYLFRKEGQNVTLSCEQNLNHDAMYWYRQDPGQGLRLIYYSQIVNDFQKGDIAEGYSVSREKKESFPLTVTSAQKNPTAFYLCASSSWDGQETQYFGPGTRLLVL.

V gene TRBV11-2 combines with J gene TRBJ2-5; a weak D match, TRBD1 (6 bases). Trimming left V 1 base short and J 2 bases short, with 8 bases between. The CDR3 has 14 amino acids. Germline CDR1 reads SGHAT; CDR2 reads FQNNGV. CDR3: CASSLGGQQETQYF. The DNA of the CDR3 is TGTGCCAGCAGCTTAGGAGGACAGCAAGAGACCCAGTACTTC.

The chain uses TRBV11-2 and TRBJ2-7, with D possibly TRBD1 on 6 matching bases. V dropped 0 bases and J dropped 5 bases, with 11 bases sitting between them. The CDR3 has 14 amino acids. Germline V gives CDR1 SGHAT, CDR2 FQNNGV. The CDR3 spells CASSLDRGTHEQYF. As DNA, the CDR3 is TGTGCCAGCAGCTTAGACAGGGGAACCCACGAGCAGTACTTC. Variable domain in full (rest from reference TRBV11-2 and TRBJ2-7): EAGVAQSPRYKIIEKRQSVAFWCNPISGHATLYWYQQILGQGPKLLIQFQNNGVVDDSQLPKDRFSAERLKGVDSTLKIQPAKLEDSAVYLCASSLDRGTHEQYFGPGTRLTVT.

This clone has just one count. V and J are TRBV5-1 and TRBJ2-7; D may be TRBD2 (5 bases). This CDR3 has 14 residues. Germline values: CDR1 SGHRS, CDR2 YFSETQ. With 0 bases removed from V and 4 bases from J, the gap between germline ends came to 11 bases. The CDR3 bases are TGCGCCAGCAGCTTGGCCGGGCAGCGGTACGAGCAGTACTTC. Protein sequence: CASSLAGQRYEQYF.

The gene calls are TRBV7-9 and TRBJ1-4, with 7 bases that match TRBD1. The CDR3 has 15 amino acids. J gave up 4 bases and V 4 bases, and 6 bases lay outside the gene matches. Germline-derived CDR1 and CDR2 are SEHNR and FQNEAQ (reference sequence). The CDR3 here is CASSSTGTVNEKLFF. In DNA, the CDR3 is TGTGCCAGCAGCTCCACCGGGACAGTTAATGAAAAACTGTTTTTT.

This rearrangement joins TRBV7-2 to TRBJ2-1; possibly TRBD1 for D (5 bases). Trimming removed 1 base from V and 8 bases from J, with 12 bases in between. CDR3 length: 14 residues. Germline V lookup: CDR1 SGHTA, CDR2 FQGNSA. Here the CDR3 reads CASSLGRREHEQFF. As DNA, the CDR3 is TGTGCCAGCAGCTTAGGTCGCAGGGAACATGAGCAGTTCTTC.

The rearrangement joins TRBV2 to TRBJ1-1; no definite D call. V was cut by 7 bases and J by 3 bases, with 12 bases left in between. The germline V gene encodes CDR1 SNHLY and CDR2 FYNNEI. This CDR3 comprises 13 residues. The CDR3 coding sequence is TGTGCCAGCATCGGTCAGAGGGACACTGAAGCTTTCTTT. As protein: CASIGQRDTEAFF.

This clone was seen once. The germline gene is not matched at one end of the junction; a read error may be the cause. The chain uses TRBV29-1 and TRBJ2-2; TRBD2 agrees at 13 bases. Germline CDR1 and CDR2: SQVTM and ANQGSEA. The CDR3 contains 15 residues. The CDR3 is CSAKTSGGNNGELFF. In DNA, the CDR3 is TGCAGCGCAAAGACTAGCGGGGGGAACAACGGGGAGCTGTTTTTT.